What follows are 18 T cell receptor beta chains derived from one specimen sequenced in a study of T cell responses to AZD1222 COVID-19 vaccine. Measured with immunoSEQ multiplex PCR; TCRdb has only the in-frame clones, and not every one. The repertoire holds about 150,000 clones, with nearly 90% as singletons. The sample here was peripheral blood, taken 28 days after the second dose of the MenACWY control vaccine. These receptor sequences come from an adult who received the MenACWY meningococcal vaccine as a control.

This clone was seen more than once but under ten times. The CDR3 region has the DNA TGTGCCAGCAGCCAGCGAATAGGGGCTAGCGGGAGGGGCAATGAGCAGTTCTTC. It translates to CASSQRIGASGRGNEQFF. V is TRBV4-2 and J is TRBJ2-1; TRBD2 aligns across 12 bases. There are 18 residues in the CDR3. The germline gives CDR1 LGHNA, CDR2 YNFKEQ. Germline trimming cut 3 bases from V and 6 bases from J; bases unmatched to any gene: 12.

This chain joins TRBV7-8 and TRBJ1-6, with unresolved D. V gave up 1 base and J gave up 12 bases, with 13 bases separating them. From germline, CDR1 is SGHVS and CDR2 FQNEAQ. This CDR3 comprises 14 residues. The CDR3 bases are TGTGCCAGCAGCTTAGGCGGTCCTATTGTACCCCTCCACTTT. Translation: CASSLGGPIVPLHF.

The chain employs TRBV29-1 and TRBJ2-3; TRBD1 matches 9 bases. The CDR3 is 17 amino acids. From germline, CDR1 is SQVTM and CDR2 ANQGSEA. After removal of 5 bases from V and 0 bases from J, the junction contained 12 bases not matched to a gene. CDR3 protein: CSVSTPDRGVSTDTQYF. For the CDR3, the DNA is TGCAGCGTTTCTACCCCGGACAGGGGCGTTAGCACAGATACGCAGTATTTT.

This clone was found once. The genes are TRBV18 and TRBJ1-2, with TRBD1 matching over 7 bases. CDR3 length equals 13 residues. CDR1 is KGHSH and CDR2 is LQKENI in the germline V gene. The V segment lost 6 bases and the J segment 8 bases; nucleotides outside the gene matches: 9. The CDR3 nucleotides are TGTGCCAGCTCTGTCGGACAGGTGGAAGGCTACACCTTC. Encoded protein: CASSVGQVEGYTF.

The chain recombines TRBV7-2 with TRBJ2-7; D uncertain. V dropped 7 bases and J dropped 1 base, with 8 bases sitting between them. The V gene's germline CDR1 is SGHTA and CDR2 FQGNSA. CDR3 length: 12 residues. CDR3 DNA: TGTGCCAGCACCAAACTATCCTACGAGCAGTACTTC. It translates to CASTKLSYEQYF.

J is TRBJ2-1 and V is TRBV4-3; no clear D. The germline V and J ends were trimmed by 2 bases and 2 bases, with 10 bases remaining between them. Germline loops: CDR1 LGHNA, CDR2 YSLEER. CDR3 length: 15 residues. The CDR3 spells CASSQLPEPYNEQFF. The CDR3 nucleotides are TGCGCCAGCAGCCAACTCCCGGAACCCTACAATGAGCAGTTCTTC.

The chain employs TRBV5-1 and TRBJ2-5; 7 nucleotides align to TRBD1. Germline CDR1 reads SGHRS; CDR2 reads YFSETQ. The CDR3 totals 13 residues. After removal of 4 bases from V and 4 bases from J, the junction contained 4 bases not matched to a gene. The CDR3 nucleotides read TGCGCCAGCAGCCCGGACAGGCTAGAGACCCAGTACTTC. Translation: CASSPDRLETQYF.

The chain employs TRBV2 and TRBJ1-2; 7 bases agree with TRBD1. Germline assignment: CDR1 SNHLY and CDR2 FYNNEI. The CDR3 totals 14 residues. The J segment lost 3 bases and the V segment lost 4 bases, leaving 5 bases of the junction unmatched. As DNA, the CDR3 is TGTGCCAGCAGTGGAAGACAGGGAGACTATGGCTACACCTTC. This encodes CASSGRQGDYGYTF.

The chain recombines TRBV2 with TRBJ1-2; TRBD1 might be the D (6 bases). Between the trimmed V and J ends, which lost 6 bases and 6 bases, there was a span of 23 bases. The CDR3 is made up of 16 amino acids. From germline, CDR1 is SNHLY and CDR2 FYNNEI. CDR3 loop: CASSSPGPMGGHGYTF. CDR3 bases: TGTGCCAGCAGCTCCCCAGGCCCAATGGGGGGCCATGGCTACACCTTC.

The chain links TRBV30 to TRBJ2-1; D is undetermined. The CDR3 has 12 residues. CDR1 is GTSNPN, CDR2 SVGIG, per germline (reference sequence). The germline V and J ends were trimmed by 3 bases and 8 bases, with 11 bases remaining between them. Here the CDR3 DNA reads TGTGCCTGGAGAAGTGGTGGGCATGAGCAGTTCTTC. Translated: CAWRSGGHEQFF.

DNA for the CDR3: TGTGCCAGCAGCCAAGATGGACGGAATGATGGCTACACCTTC. As protein: CASSQDGRNDGYTF. This chain connects TRBV4-2 to TRBJ1-2; D unresolved. Germline V gives CDR1 LGHNA, CDR2 YNFKEQ. This CDR3 has 14 residues. V lost 0 bases, J lost 6 bases, and 11 bases lay in between.

This clone has more than one count but fewer than ten. V gene TRBV21-1 combines with J gene TRBJ1-6; TRBD1, the D gene given by the table, was not confirmed from the DNA. TRBV21-1 is described as a pseudogene. The CDR3 totals 15 residues. The CDR3 nucleotides read TGTGCCAGCAGCAAAGAACAGGGGTATAATTCACCCCTCCACTTT. Its protein is CASSKEQGYNSPLHF.

This chain connects TRBV20-1 to TRBJ1-2; D perhaps matches TRBD1 (5 bases). The CDR3 has 14 amino acids. V was trimmed by 3 bases and J by 4 bases, leaving 15 bases between them. The germline CDR1 and CDR2 sequences are DFQATT and SNEGSKA (reference sequence). The CDR3 region is CSASPGGTIYGYTF. The CDR3 DNA is TGCAGTGCTAGTCCGGGGGGAACTATCTATGGCTACACCTTC.

V usage is TRBV7-2 and J usage is TRBJ1-1; tentatively, D is TRBD1 (5 bases). This CDR3 spans 14 amino acids. Germline CDR1 is SGHTA and CDR2 is FQGNSA. Trimming shortened V by 4 bases and J by 5 bases, and 14 bases separated the two germline ends. Here the CDR3 reads CASSSHQGPTEAFF. In nucleotides, the CDR3 is TGTGCCAGCAGCTCCCACCAGGGACCAACTGAAGCTTTCTTT.

The V gene is TRBV19, the J gene TRBJ1-5, with 7 bases lining up with TRBD1. V gave up 9 bases and J gave up 1 base; unmatched junction bases: 0. Germline V lookup: CDR1 LNHDA, CDR2 SQIVND (reference sequence). The CDR3 extends over 12 amino acids. CDR3 loop: CASRGSNQPQHF. In DNA form, the CDR3 reads TGTGCCAGCAGGGGGAGCAATCAGCCCCAGCATTTT.

This chain uses TRBV7-9 with TRBJ1-5; TRBD1 might be the D (6 bases). CDR1 and CDR2 (germline): SEHNR, FQNEAQ (reference sequence). V was pared by 3 bases and J by 2 bases, with 8 bases between. The CDR3 sequence is 14 residues long. The CDR3 DNA reads TGTGCCAGCAGCTTGGGGGCTGGCAATCAGCCCCAGCATTTT. Protein sequence: CASSLGAGNQPQHF.

The chain uses TRBV7-6 and TRBJ2-2, with 7 bases aligning to TRBD1. V gave up 6 bases and J gave up 3 bases; unmatched junction bases: 4. This CDR3 is 14 amino acids long. Germline-derived CDR1 and CDR2 are SGHVS and FNYEAQ. The CDR3 here is CASSYTGDTGELFF. The CDR3 DNA sequence: TGTGCCAGCAGTTATACAGGGGACACCGGGGAGCTGTTTTTT.

The chain links TRBV12-3 or TRBV12-4 to TRBJ2-5; D is unresolved. The CDR3 is made up of 12 amino acids. V gave up 4 bases and J gave up 2 bases, with 5 bases separating them. This CDR3 is CASSSVQETQYF. In DNA form, the CDR3 reads TGTGCCAGCAGTTCCGTGCAAGAGACCCAGTACTTC.